The rows below give T cell receptor beta chains drawn from one sample of a study of beta chain features in type 1 diabetes. The assay was immunoSEQ multiplex PCR, and TCRdb's table has in-frame clones only and misses some. The sample has 40,000 or so clones; roughly 49% are singletons. Sequencing was done on a sample of Tregs from blood. The receptor source for this set is a woman in her late teens or twenties in good health. Both conserved end residues are part of each CDR3. A D gene is named only where the DNA matches it firmly. Clone size appears in some rows only: once, few, many, or a class for an expanded clone.

J gene | clone size | V gene | D gene | CDR3 protein | CDR3 DNA
TRBJ2-1 | NA | TRBV28 | NA | CASSSLKLPYNEQFF | TGTGCCAGCAGTTCTTTAAAGCTTCCCTACAATGAGCAGTTCTTC
TRBJ2-3 | few | TRBV4-1 | NA | CASSQEERDTQYF | TGCGCCAGCAGCCAAGAAGAGCGGGATACGCAGTATTTT
TRBJ1-1 | NA | TRBV5-6 | TRBD1 | CASSYRTGGAWENTEAFF | TGTGCCAGCAGCTACAGGACAGGGGGCGCGTGGGAGAACACTGAAGCTTTCTTT
TRBJ2-6 | NA | TRBV5-1 | NA | CASSLQGGAGANVLTF | TGCGCCAGCAGCTTACAGGGTGGAGCTGGGGCCAACGTCCTGACTTTC
TRBJ2-2 | NA | TRBV7-2 | TRBD2 | CASSLVSGLAAGELFF | TGTGCCAGCAGCTTAGTTTCGGGACTAGCAGCCGGGGAGCTGTTTTTT
TRBJ2-1 | NA | TRBV5-5 | NA | CASSLNRPGGTYNEQFF | TGTGCCAGCAGCTTGAACAGGCCAGGTGGTACCTACAATGAGCAGTTCTTC
TRBJ2-7 | NA | TRBV6-5 | TRBD1 | CASSYSGTDGYEQYF | TGTGCCAGCAGTTACTCGGGGACAGACGGCTACGAGCAGTACTTC
TRBJ1-2 | NA | TRBV30 | TRBD1 | CAWSVIQGGYGYTF | TGTGCCTGGAGTGTAATACAGGGGGGCTATGGCTACACCTTC
TRBJ2-5 | NA | TRBV6-5 | NA | CASSWGALAAKETQYF | TGTGCCAGCAGTTGGGGGGCTCTAGCGGCGAAAGAGACCCAGTACTTC
TRBJ2-5 | NA | TRBV7-9 | NA | CASSLRGTQYF | TGTGCCAGCAGCCTAAGGGGGACCCAGTACTTC
TRBJ1-1 | NA | TRBV2 | TRBD1 | CASKLRTGGKAEAFF | TGTGCCAGCAAACTCAGGACAGGGGGAAAGGCTGAAGCTTTCTTT
TRBJ1-3 | NA | TRBV11-2 | NA | CASSLVVNTIYF | TGTGCCAGCAGCTTAGTAGTAAACACCATATATTTT
TRBJ2-5 | NA | TRBV5-1 | NA | CASSSEVTLKTQYF | TGCGCCAGCAGCTCAGAAGTTACGCTGAAGACCCAGTACTTC
TRBJ1-1 | NA | TRBV7-9 | NA | CASSLARGALYTEAFF | TGTGCCAGCAGCTTAGCGCGCGGGGCCCTGTACACTGAAGCTTTTTTT
TRBJ1-5 | NA | TRBV7-9 | TRBD1 | CASSPQGGWSEAQHF | TGTGCCAGCAGCCCCCAGGGGGGCTGGTCTGAGGCCCAGCATTTT
TRBJ2-7 | NA | TRBV6-6 | NA | CATRAAYEQYF | TGTGCCACCAGGGCAGCCTACGAGCAGTACTTC
TRBJ2-1 | once | TRBV7-3 | TRBD2 | CASSITHGTSHEQFF | TGTGCCAGCAGCATAACTCATGGGACTAGCCATGAGCAGTTCTTC
TRBJ2-5 | NA | TRBV9 | NA | CASSVGVARQETQYF | TGTGCCAGCAGCGTAGGGGTAGCGCGGCAAGAGACCCAGTACTTC
TRBJ2-3 | NA | TRBV11-2 | TRBD2 | CASSLDGRAGDTQYF | TGTGCCAGCAGCTTAGACGGGAGGGCCGGGGATACGCAGTATTTT
TRBJ1-2 | few | TRBV7-9 | TRBD1 | CASSLTITGAMRGYTF | TGTGCCAGCAGCTTAACCATAACAGGGGCCATGCGAGGCTACACCTTC
TRBJ2-2 | few | TRBV27 | TRBD1 | CASSLIRQGASGELFF | TGTGCCAGCAGTCTCATACGACAGGGGGCGAGCGGGGAGCTGTTTTTT
TRBJ2-1 | NA | TRBV2 | TRBD1 | CASTKAGTGRWFF | TGTGCCAGCACTAAAGCGGGGACAGGGCGATGGTTCTTC
TRBJ2-5 | NA | TRBV6-1 | TRBD2 | CASQLASNERTQYF | TGTGCCAGCCAACTAGCGTCCAATGAGAGAACCCAGTACTTC
TRBJ2-7 | NA | TRBV10-2 | TRBD2 | CASSFNRLAVNYEQYF | TGCGCCAGCAGTTTCAACAGACTAGCGGTTAATTACGAGCAGTACTTC
TRBJ2-2 | NA | TRBV10-3 | NA | CAIKSMANTGELFF | TGTGCCATCAAAAGCATGGCGAACACCGGGGAGCTGTTTTTT
TRBJ2-1 | NA | TRBV7-2 | TRBD2 | CASSLAHGRGADEQFF | TGTGCCAGCAGCTTAGCCCATGGGAGGGGCGCGGATGAGCAGTTCTTC
TRBJ2-7 | once | TRBV18 | TRBD1 | CASSSDRGLGHEQYF | TGTGCCAGCTCATCAGACAGGGGCCTGGGGCACGAGCAGTACTTC
TRBJ2-5 | NA | TRBV5-6 | TRBD2 | CASSLLSSGKRLQETQYF | TGTGCCAGCAGCTTGCTGTCTAGCGGGAAGAGACTACAAGAGACCCAGTACTTC
TRBJ2-5 | NA | TRBV7-2 | NA | CASSLTGEQETQYF | TGTGCCAGCAGCTTGACAGGAGAACAAGAGACCCAGTACTTC
TRBJ1-1 | NA | TRBV14 | NA | CASSLGWSPAAFF | TGTGCCAGCAGTCTCGGTTGGTCCCCTGCAGCTTTCTTT
TRBJ1-6 | NA | TRBV19 | TRBD1 | CASSIDGQVDSPLHF | TGTGCCAGTAGTATAGATGGACAGGTCGATTCACCCCTCCACTTT
TRBJ2-1 | few | TRBV29-1 | TRBD2 | CSAAGELYNEQFF | TGCAGCGCAGCGGGAGAGCTATACAATGAGCAGTTCTTC
TRBJ1-1 | NA | TRBV18 | TRBD1 | CASSPIDREWEAFF | TGTGCCAGCTCACCCATCGACAGGGAGTGGGAAGCTTTCTTT
TRBJ2-5 | NA | TRBV4-2 | NA | CASSRSSGQETQYF | TGTGCCAGCAGCCGAAGCAGCGGCCAAGAGACCCAGTACTTC
TRBJ2-1 | few | TRBV21-1 | NA | CASPEKIRDRILHEQFF | TGTGCCAGCCCCGAGAAGATCCGGGACAGGATCCTCCATGAGCAGTTCTTC
TRBJ1-5 | few | TRBV19 | TRBD1 | CASRPSDRAYRQPQHF | TGTGCCAGTAGGCCATCTGACAGGGCGTACCGTCAGCCCCAGCATTTT
TRBJ1-1 | few | TRBV10-3 | TRBD1 | CAISDRDRANTEAFF | TGTGCCATCAGTGACAGGGACAGGGCGAACACTGAAGCTTTCTTT
TRBJ1-2 | once | TRBV5-1 | TRBD1 | CASSEGQGNLRGYTF | TGCGCCAGCAGCGAAGGACAGGGGAATCTGCGTGGCTACACCTTC
TRBJ1-1 | few | TRBV7-8 | NA | CASSSYTEAGTEAFF | TGTGCCAGCAGCTCCTACACGGAGGCAGGCACTGAAGCTTTCTTT
TRBJ2-7 | NA | TRBV7-8 | NA | CASSRTDSYEQYF | TGTGCCAGCAGCCGGACAGACTCCTACGAGCAGTACTTC
TRBJ2-2 | once | TRBV9 | NA | CASSVKQTGELFF | TGTGCCAGCAGCGTTAAGCAAACCGGGGAGCTGTTTTTT
TRBJ1-2 | few | TRBV5-1 | NA | CASRDIDRSAYGYTF | TGCGCCAGCAGAGATATCGACAGGTCGGCCTATGGCTACACCTTC
TRBJ2-3 | NA | TRBV5-1 | NA | CASSLARFNRAGVHTDTQYF | TGCGCCAGCAGCTTGGCACGATTCAACAGGGCCGGGGTACACACAGATACGCAGTATTTT
TRBJ2-2 | NA | TRBV7-2 | TRBD2 | CASSLGSGTNTGELFF | TGTGCCAGCAGCCTAGGTAGCGGGACGAACACCGGGGAGCTGTTTTTT
TRBJ1-1 | NA | TRBV4-3 | NA | CASSQARTGKGTEAFF | TGCGCCAGCAGCCAAGCCCGTACGGGGAAGGGCACTGAAGCTTTCTTT
TRBJ2-7 | NA | TRBV28 | TRBD1 | CASSSASRQGNVNGQYF | TGTGCCAGCAGTTCCGCATCTCGACAGGGGAATGTGAATGGGCAGTACTTC
TRBJ2-7 | NA | TRBV7-3 | NA | CASSPGGGSYEQYF | TGTGCCAGCAGCCCCGGAGGGGGCTCCTACGAGCAGTACTTC
TRBJ1-5 | few | TRBV7-2 | NA | CASSPGPGYLPQHF | TGTGCCAGCAGCCCTGGACCGGGGTATTTGCCCCAGCATTTT
TRBJ2-5 | NA | TRBV5-1 | NA | CASSLVLALETQYF | TGCGCCAGCAGCTTGGTATTAGCGCTGGAGACCCAGTACTTC
TRBJ1-6 | once | TRBV27 | NA | CASSYLQGSGESPLHF | TGTGCCAGCAGCTACCTACAGGGATCGGGTGAATCACCCCTCCACTTT
TRBJ2-3 | few | TRBV10-3 | TRBD2 | CAINSGRTDTQYF | TGTGCCATCAATAGCGGGAGGACCGATACGCAGTATTTT
TRBJ2-7 | NA | TRBV18 | TRBD1 | CASSPSPGQGTFSYEQYF | TGTGCCAGCTCACCCTCTCCGGGACAGGGAACCTTCTCCTACGAGCAGTACTTC
TRBJ1-2 | NA | TRBV6-6 | TRBD1 | CASSNPSGQGVYGYTF | TGTGCCAGCAGTAACCCTTCGGGACAGGGAGTCTATGGCTACACCTTC